This passage covers 14 T cell receptor beta chains from one sample sequenced in a study of PD-1 blockade in classical Hodgkin lymphoma. Assay: immunoSEQ multiplex PCR; the TCRdb copy retains only in-frame clones and omits some. The profile shows 25,000 to 35,000 clones, 94% of them singletons. Regarding time point: newly diagnosed, previously untreated cHL patient sample. The sample taken for sequencing was peripheral blood mononuclear cells (PBMCs). The origin of the receptors is a human donor with classical Hodgkin lymphoma.

The chain joins TRBV27 to TRBJ2-6; D tentatively reads TRBD1 or TRBD2 (5 bases each). CDR3 length: 20 amino acids. V was trimmed by 5 bases and J by 0 bases, leaving 23 bases between them. CDR1 is MNHEY and CDR2 is SMNVEV in the germline V gene (reference sequence). CDR3 coding DNA: TGTGCCAGCAGTCCCAGGAGAGGGACCATTATGCCCTCTGGGGCCAACGTCCTGACTTTC. Residues: CASSPRRGTIMPSGANVLTF.

This clone was observed once. The J gene is TRBJ1-2, the V gene TRBV6-1, with D unresolved. Germline loops: CDR1 MNHNS, CDR2 SASEGT. Trimming shortened V by 1 base and J by 3 bases, and 12 bases separated the two germline ends. There are 15 residues in the CDR3. The CDR3 DNA reads TGTGCCAGCAGTGAAGAAGCCGCGGTCGACTATGGCTACACCTTC. Translating it yields CASSEEAAVDYGYTF.

CDR3 loop: CASSLRTTTEAFF. The CDR3 coding sequence is TGTGCCAGCAGCCTTCGGACGACCACTGAAGCTTTCTTT. The gene calls are TRBV14 and TRBJ1-1; D call uncertain. CDR3 size: 13 residues. V lost 4 bases and J lost 4, with 10 bases in between. CDR1 is SGHDN, CDR2 FVKESK, per germline.

The chain has TRBV18 and TRBJ2-3, with 7 bases lining up with TRBD2. CDR3 size: 16 residues. Germline values: CDR1 KGHSH, CDR2 LQKENI. The V and J ends lost 2 bases and 1 base, in that order; junction bases with no gene match: 6. In nucleotides, the CDR3 is TGTGCCAGCTCACCAAATGAGAGCGGGGGCACAGATACGCAGTATTTT. Its protein is CASSPNESGGTDTQYF.

This clone was seen a single time. This chain uses TRBV7-9 with TRBJ2-5, with 7 bases identical to TRBD2. The CDR3 has 14 residues. Germline CDR1 reads SEHNR; CDR2 reads FQNEAQ (reference sequence). Trimming cost V 4 bases and J 2 bases; bases outside gene matches: 4. CDR3 loop: CASSSWRGQETQYF. Here the CDR3 DNA reads TGTGCCAGCAGCTCTTGGCGGGGGCAAGAGACCCAGTACTTC.

The gene calls are TRBV5-6 and TRBJ2-2; D is ambiguous. V was clipped by 0 bases and J by 1 base, with 7 bases between them. This CDR3 contains 15 residues. In germline, CDR1 is SGHDT, CDR2 YYEEEE. The CDR3, as DNA: TGTGCCAGCAGCTTGGGGCAGAAGAACACCGGGGAGCTGTTTTTT. Protein: CASSLGQKNTGELFF.

The rearrangement joins TRBV2 to TRBJ2-5, with 7 bases matching TRBD1. In germline, CDR1 is SNHLY, CDR2 FYNNEI. With V trimmed by 8 bases and J by 7 bases, 19 bases remained unmatched. This CDR3 has 16 amino acids. The CDR3 loop reads CASQLEGGPVKGTQYF. CDR3 bases: TGTGCCAGCCAATTGGAAGGGGGCCCAGTGAAGGGGACCCAGTACTTC.

This rearrangement joins TRBV9 to TRBJ1-4; the D gene is possibly TRBD1 (5 bases). Germline-derived CDR1 and CDR2 are SGDLS and YYNGEE. Trimming shortened V by 1 base and J by 7 bases, and 14 bases separated the two germline ends. The CDR3 has 15 residues. The CDR3, as DNA: TGTGCCAGCAGCGTAATGGCCGTTGGGGGTGAAAAACTGTTTTTT. This encodes CASSVMAVGGEKLFF.

The rearrangement uses TRBV9 and TRBJ2-7; TRBD2 matches 7 bases. The germline gives CDR1 SGDLS, CDR2 YYNGEE. This CDR3 has 14 amino acids. Trimming at V came to 3 bases and at J to 1 base, leaving 4 bases not matched to a gene. In DNA, the CDR3 is TGTGCCAGCAGCGCCTCCGGGAGGTCCTACGAGCAGTACTTC. Protein sequence: CASSASGRSYEQYF.

The chain combines TRBV5-6 with TRBJ2-7; TRBD1 might be the D (5 bases). CDR1 is SGHDT, CDR2 YYEEEE, per germline. This CDR3 has 14 residues. The germline V and J ends were trimmed by 4 bases and 4 bases, with 15 bases remaining between them. CDR3: CASSGGWGRYEQYF. The CDR3 DNA reads TGTGCCAGCAGCGGTGGTTGGGGCCGGTACGAGCAGTACTTC.

The chain carries TRBV5-4 and TRBJ1-1; no reliable D call. The germline gives CDR1 SGHNT, CDR2 YYREEE (reference sequence). Trimming pared 1 base from V and 2 bases from J, leaving 9 bases between. The CDR3 length is 14 residues. CDR3 loop: CASSLRPSNTEAFF. For the CDR3, the DNA is TGTGCCAGCAGCTTGCGGCCAAGCAACACTGAAGCTTTCTTT.

The chain couples TRBV7-6 to TRBJ2-5, with D possibly being TRBD2 (5 bases). The V gene's germline CDR1 is SGHVS and CDR2 FNYEAQ. This CDR3 is built from 13 residues. V gave up 5 bases and J gave up 7 bases, with 14 bases separating them. The CDR3 region has the DNA TGTGCCAGCAGCCTGGACGGAGAGGGGACCCAGTACTTC. The encoded protein is CASSLDGEGTQYF.

The chain links TRBV19 to TRBJ2-3, with 10 bases that match TRBD1. The length of the CDR3 is 15 residues. V trimming: 10 bases; J trimming: 5 bases; junction bases outside the gene matches: 12. Germline values: CDR1 LNHDA, CDR2 SQIVND (reference sequence). CDR3 nucleotides: TGTGCCACCGCACAGGTAGGGGACAGGGGAGATACGCAGTATTTT. Protein: CATAQVGDRGDTQYF.

The rearrangement uses TRBV5-1 and TRBJ1-1; maybe TRBD1 (6 bases). Germline values: CDR1 SGHRS, CDR2 YFSETQ. V was trimmed by 4 bases and J by 9 bases, leaving 25 bases between them. The length of the CDR3 is 16 residues. CDR3 nucleotide sequence: TGCGCCAGCAGCGGGGAGTACAGGGTATCACTTGGGAAAGCTTTCTTT. Its translation is CASSGEYRVSLGKAFF.